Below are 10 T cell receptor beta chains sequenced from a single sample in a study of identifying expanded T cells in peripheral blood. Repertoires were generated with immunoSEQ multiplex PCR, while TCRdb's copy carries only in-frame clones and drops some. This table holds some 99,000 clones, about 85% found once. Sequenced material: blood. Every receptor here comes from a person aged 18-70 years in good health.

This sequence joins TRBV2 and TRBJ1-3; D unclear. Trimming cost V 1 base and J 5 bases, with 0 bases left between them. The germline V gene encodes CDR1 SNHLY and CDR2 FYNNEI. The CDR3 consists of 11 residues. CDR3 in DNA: TGTGCCAGCAGTGAAGGAAACACCATATATTTT. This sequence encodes CASSEGNTIYF.

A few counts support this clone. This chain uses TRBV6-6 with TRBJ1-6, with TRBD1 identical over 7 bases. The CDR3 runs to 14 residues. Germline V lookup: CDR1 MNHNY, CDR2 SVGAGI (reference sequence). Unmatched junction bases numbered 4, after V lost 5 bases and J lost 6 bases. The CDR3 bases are TGTGCCAGCAGTCCCCGGGACAGTAATTCACCCCTCCACTTT. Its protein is CASSPRDSNSPLHF.

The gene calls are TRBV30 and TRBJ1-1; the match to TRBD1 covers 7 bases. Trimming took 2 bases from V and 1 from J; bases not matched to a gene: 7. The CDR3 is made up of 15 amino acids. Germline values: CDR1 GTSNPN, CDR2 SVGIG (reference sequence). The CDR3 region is CAWSSLGQANTEAFF. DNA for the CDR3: TGTGCCTGGAGTTCCCTCGGACAGGCGAACACTGAAGCTTTCTTT. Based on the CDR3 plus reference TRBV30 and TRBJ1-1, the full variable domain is SQTIHQWPATLVQPVGSPLSLECTVEGTSNPNLYWYRQAAGRGLQLLFYSVGIGQISSEVPQNLSASRPQDRQFILSSKKLLLSDSGFYLCAWSSLGQANTEAFFGQGTRLTVV.

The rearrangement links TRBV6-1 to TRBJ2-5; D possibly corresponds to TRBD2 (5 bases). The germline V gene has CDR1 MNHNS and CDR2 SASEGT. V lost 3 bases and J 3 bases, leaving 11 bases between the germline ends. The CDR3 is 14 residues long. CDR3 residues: CASSDGGLKETQYF. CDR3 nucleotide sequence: TGTGCCAGCAGTGACGGAGGACTCAAAGAGACCCAGTACTTC.

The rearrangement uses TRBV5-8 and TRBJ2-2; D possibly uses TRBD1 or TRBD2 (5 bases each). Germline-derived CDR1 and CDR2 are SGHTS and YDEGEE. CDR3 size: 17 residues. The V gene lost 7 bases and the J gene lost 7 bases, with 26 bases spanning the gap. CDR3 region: CASYSLVGTPLIGELFF. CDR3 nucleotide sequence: TGTGCCAGCTACAGCTTGGTCGGGACCCCGTTGATCGGGGAGCTGTTTTTT.

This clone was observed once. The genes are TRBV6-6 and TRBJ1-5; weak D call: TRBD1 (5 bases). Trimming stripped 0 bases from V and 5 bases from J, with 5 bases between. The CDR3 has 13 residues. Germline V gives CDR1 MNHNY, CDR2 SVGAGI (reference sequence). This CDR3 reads CASSYSGDQPQHF. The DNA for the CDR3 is TGTGCCAGCAGTTACTCGGGGGATCAGCCCCAGCATTTT.

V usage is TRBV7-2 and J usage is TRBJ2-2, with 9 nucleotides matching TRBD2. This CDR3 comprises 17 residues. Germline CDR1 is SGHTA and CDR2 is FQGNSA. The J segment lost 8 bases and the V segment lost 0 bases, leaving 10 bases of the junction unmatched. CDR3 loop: CASSLAPAGGPGGELFF. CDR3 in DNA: TGTGCCAGCAGCTTAGCCCCAGCGGGGGGTCCAGGGGGGGAGCTGTTTTTT.

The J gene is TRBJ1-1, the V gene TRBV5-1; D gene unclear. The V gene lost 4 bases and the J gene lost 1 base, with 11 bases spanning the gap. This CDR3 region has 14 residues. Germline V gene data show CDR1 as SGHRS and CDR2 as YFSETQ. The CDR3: CASSALRANTEAFF. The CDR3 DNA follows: TGCGCCAGCAGCGCTCTTCGCGCGAACACTGAAGCTTTCTTT.

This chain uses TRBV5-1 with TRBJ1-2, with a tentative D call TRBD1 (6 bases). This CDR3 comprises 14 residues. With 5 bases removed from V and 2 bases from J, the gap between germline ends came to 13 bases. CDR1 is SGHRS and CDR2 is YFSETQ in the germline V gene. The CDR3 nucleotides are TGCGCCAGCAGATTGACAGGTTCCAACTATGGCTACACCTTC. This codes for CASRLTGSNYGYTF.

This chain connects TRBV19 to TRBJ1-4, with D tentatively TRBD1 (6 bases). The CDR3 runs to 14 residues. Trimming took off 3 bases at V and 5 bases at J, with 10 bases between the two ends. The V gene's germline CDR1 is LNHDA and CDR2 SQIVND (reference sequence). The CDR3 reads CASSISQGNEKLFF. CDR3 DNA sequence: TGTGCCAGTAGTATCTCGCAGGGGAATGAAAAACTGTTTTTT.